These T cell receptor beta chains were read from a single sample in a study of CD8 T cells in Susac syndrome. TCRdb ran MiXCR on the immunoSEQ multiplex PCR reads and lists one entry per CDR3 protein. The sample consists of tens of thousands of distinct CDR3 sequences, roughly 94% of them appearing once. The sample comprised CD8+ T cells from PBMCs. Receptors were obtained from a human donor with multiple sclerosis. The CDR3 runs from the conserved cysteine through the conserved F or W. D genes are given only for firm matches. A row's size may be missing; if present it is once, few, many or a size class.

abundance: NA; v_gene: TRBV9; len: 11; d_gene: NA; j_gene: TRBJ1-2; CDR3aa: CASSASGGYTF; CDR3nt: TGTGCCAGCAGCGCCTCGGGGGGCTACACCTTC
abundance: NA; v_gene: TRBV29-1; len: 13; d_gene: NA; j_gene: TRBJ2-1; CDR3aa: CSVESPNYNEQFF; CDR3nt: TGCAGCGTTGAATCCCCGAACTACAATGAGCAGTTCTTC
abundance: NA; v_gene: TRBV4-3; len: 15; d_gene: NA; j_gene: TRBJ1-1; CDR3aa: CASSQTPDFTTEAFF; CDR3nt: TGCGCCAGCAGCCAAACCCCGGACTTTACCACTGAAGCTTTCTTT
abundance: NA; v_gene: TRBV28; len: 14; d_gene: NA; j_gene: TRBJ2-7; CDR3aa: CASTLGIHIYEQYF; CDR3nt: TGTGCCAGCACCCTCGGCATACACATCTACGAGCAGTACTTC
abundance: few; v_gene: TRBV6-1; len: 15; d_gene: NA; j_gene: TRBJ2-7; CDR3aa: CASSMGMGSSYEQYF; CDR3nt: TGTGCCAGCAGTATGGGGATGGGCAGCTCCTACGAGCAGTACTTC
abundance: few; v_gene: TRBV7-2; len: 15; d_gene: TRBD1; j_gene: TRBJ2-3; CDR3aa: CASSLETGTTDTQYF; CDR3nt: TGTGCCAGCAGCTTAGAGACAGGGACCACAGATACGCAGTATTTT
abundance: NA; v_gene: TRBV4-3; len: 16; d_gene: TRBD1; j_gene: TRBJ2-7; CDR3aa: CASSPTGTGGTYEQYF; CDR3nt: TGCGCCAGCAGCCCAACCGGGACAGGGGGTACCTACGAGCAGTACTTC
abundance: NA; v_gene: TRBV20-1; len: 14; d_gene: TRBD2; j_gene: TRBJ2-7; CDR3aa: CSADGTSESYEQYF; CDR3nt: TGCAGTGCCGACGGGACTAGCGAAAGCTACGAGCAGTACTTC
abundance: NA; v_gene: TRBV28; len: 17; d_gene: TRBD1; j_gene: TRBJ2-3; CDR3aa: CASSLSMSRDREDTQYF; CDR3nt: TGTGCCAGCAGTTTATCAATGTCCCGGGACAGGGAAGATACGCAGTATTTT
abundance: NA; v_gene: TRBV12-3/TRBV12-4; len: 15; d_gene: TRBD2; j_gene: TRBJ2-1; CDR3aa: CASSWGTSAYNEQFF; CDR3nt: TGTGCCAGCAGTTGGGGGACTAGCGCATACAATGAGCAGTTCTTC
abundance: NA; v_gene: TRBV12-3/TRBV12-4; len: 14; d_gene: NA; j_gene: TRBJ1-4; CDR3aa: CASSSGVEDEKLFF; CDR3nt: TGTGCCAGCAGCTCCGGGGTGGAGGATGAAAAACTGTTTTTT
abundance: NA; v_gene: TRBV9; len: 15; d_gene: NA; j_gene: TRBJ1-1; CDR3aa: CASSVGTSMITEAFF; CDR3nt: TGTGCCAGCAGCGTAGGTACATCCATGATCACTGAAGCTTTCTTT
abundance: NA; v_gene: TRBV27; len: 13; d_gene: NA; j_gene: TRBJ2-3; CDR3aa: CASSLFVTDTQYF; CDR3nt: TGTGCCAGCAGTTTATTCGTCACAGATACGCAGTATTTT
abundance: NA; v_gene: TRBV28; len: 11; d_gene: NA; j_gene: TRBJ1-2; CDR3aa: CASSRRYGYTF; CDR3nt: TGTGCCAGCAGTCGACGATATGGCTACACCTTC
abundance: NA; v_gene: TRBV7-8; len: 12; d_gene: TRBD1; j_gene: TRBJ1-2; CDR3aa: CAYRDRQNGYTF; CDR3nt: TGTGCCTATCGGGACAGGCAAAATGGCTACACCTTC
abundance: NA; v_gene: TRBV29-1; len: 17; d_gene: NA; j_gene: TRBJ2-3; CDR3aa: CSVEEWGGGVSGDTQYF; CDR3nt: TGCAGCGTTGAAGAGTGGGGCGGAGGGGTCAGTGGAGATACGCAGTATTTT